This T cell receptor beta chain was sequenced for a study of beta chain features in type 1 diabetes. Isolated RNA was reverse transcribed in full, so expressed TCRB transcripts were sequenced. The protocol was immunoSEQ multiplex PCR, while the TCRdb copy is restricted to in-frame clones and leaves out a portion. The data contain 120,000 to 150,000 clones, more than 9% of them singletons. This clone was seen a handful of times. The trim removed 6 bases at V and 0 bases at J, leaving 7 bases unmatched. CDR1 and CDR2 from the germline V gene are KGHSH and LQKENI. CDR3 length: 16 residues. Sample: naive CD4+ T cells from blood. The chain is built from TRBV18 and TRBJ1-1, with 10 bases lining up with TRBD1. This clonotype originated in a man aged 18 to 35 in good health. The CDR3 is CASSPGQGTMNTEAFF. CDR3 DNA sequence: TGTGCCAGCTCGCCGGGACAGGGGACCATGAACACTGAAGCTTTCTTT.